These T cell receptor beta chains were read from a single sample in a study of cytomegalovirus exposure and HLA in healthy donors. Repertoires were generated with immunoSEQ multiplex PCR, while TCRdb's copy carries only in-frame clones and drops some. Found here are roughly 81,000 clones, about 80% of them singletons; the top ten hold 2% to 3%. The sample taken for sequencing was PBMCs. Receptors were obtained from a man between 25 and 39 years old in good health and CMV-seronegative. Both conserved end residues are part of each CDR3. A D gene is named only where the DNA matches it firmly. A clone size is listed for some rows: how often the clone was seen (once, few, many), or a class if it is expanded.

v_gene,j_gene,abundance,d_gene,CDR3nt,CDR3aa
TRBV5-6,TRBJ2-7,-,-,TGTGCCAGCAGCTCGGGAAGCTCCTACGAGCAGTACTTC,CASSSGSSYEQYF
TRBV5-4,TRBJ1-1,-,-,TGTGCCAGCAGTTCAGGACTTTTGAACACTGAAGCTTTCTTT,CASSSGLLNTEAFF
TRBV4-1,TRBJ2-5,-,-,TGCGCCAGCAGCCAAGGGGGGGAAGAGACCCAGTACTTC,CASSQGGEETQYF
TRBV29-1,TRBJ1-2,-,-,TGCAGCGTTGAAGATCGGCAGGGCCCCTATGGCTACACCTTC,CSVEDRQGPYGYTF
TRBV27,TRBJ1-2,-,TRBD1,TGTGCCAGCAGTTCCTCTGGACAGGGGGCAAATGGCTACACCTTC,CASSSSGQGANGYTF
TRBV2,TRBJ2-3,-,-,TGTGCCAGCACCGTAGTTACGTGTACGCAGTATTTT,CASTVVTCTQYF
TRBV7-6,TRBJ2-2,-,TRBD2,TGTGCCAGCAGCTCGGACCATCTTAGCGGGGGGGGTATCACCGGGGAGCTGTTTTTT,CASSSDHLSGGGITGELFF
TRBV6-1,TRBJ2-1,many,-,TGTGCCAGCCTGTGGCTCGAGGGAAAGCAGTTCTTC,CASLWLEGKQFF
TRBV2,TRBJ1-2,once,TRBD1,TGTGCCAGCAGTCCCCTGACAGGGAGGTATGGCTACACCTTC,CASSPLTGRYGYTF
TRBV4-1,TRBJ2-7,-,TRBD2,TGCGCCAGCAGCCAAGATCTGGGGAGGGAGAGCTACGAGCAGTACTTC,CASSQDLGRESYEQYF
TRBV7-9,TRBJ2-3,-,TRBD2,TGTGCCCTGGGGGCGGGAGGGCCATTAACCACAGATACGCAGTATTTT,CALGAGGPLTTDTQYF
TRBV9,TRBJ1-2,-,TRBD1,TGTGCCAGCAGCGTATGGGACAGGGAGGCCTATGGCTACACCTTC,CASSVWDREAYGYTF
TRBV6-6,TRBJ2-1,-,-,TGTGCCAGCAGTTACCAGGGCAACAATGAGCAGTTCTTC,CASSYQGNNEQFF
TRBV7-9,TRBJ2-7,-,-,TGTGCCAGCAGCCAGACTAATTACGAGCAGTACTTC,CASSQTNYEQYF
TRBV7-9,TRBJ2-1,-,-,TGTGCCAGCAGCTTAGCAAATGTCCGGGACACAGGGAACAATGAGCAGTTCTTC,CASSLANVRDTGNNEQFF
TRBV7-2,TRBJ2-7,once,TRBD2,TGTGCCAGCAGCTTAGCTAGCGGGGGACCGAGGGAGCAGTACTTC,CASSLASGGPREQYF
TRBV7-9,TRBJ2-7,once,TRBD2,TGTGCCAGCAGCTATGGGACTAGCGGGGGCCCAGCCTACGAGCAGTACTTC,CASSYGTSGGPAYEQYF
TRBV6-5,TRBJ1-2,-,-,TGTGCCAGCAGGAACGCCGGGGTCCCACCCAGTGGCTACACCTTC,CASRNAGVPPSGYTF
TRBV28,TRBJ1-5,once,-,TGTGCCAGCAGTTCCCCCGAACTGACCGGTGGGCGCCAGCCCCAGCATTTT,CASSSPELTGGRQPQHF
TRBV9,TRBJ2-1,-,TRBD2,TGTGCCAGCAGCGTCGGCGGGGCGGGAGGGCCGTACAATGAGCAGTTCTTC,CASSVGGAGGPYNEQFF
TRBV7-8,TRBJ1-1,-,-,TGTGCCAGCAGCTTTAAGAGAACTGAAGCTTTCTTT,CASSFKRTEAFF
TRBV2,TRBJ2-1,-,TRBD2,TGTGCCAGCACTAGGGGACTAGCGGGAGGGAATGAGCAGTTCTTC,CASTRGLAGGNEQFF
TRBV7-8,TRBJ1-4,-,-,TGTGCCAGCACTCGTGGGGGCAATGAAAAACTGTTTTTT,CASTRGGNEKLFF
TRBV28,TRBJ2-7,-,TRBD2,TGTGCCAGCAGCGTGACTAGCGGGACCTCGAACGAGCAGTACTTC,CASSVTSGTSNEQYF
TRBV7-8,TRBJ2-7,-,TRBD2,TGTGCCAGCAGCTTACCTAGCGGGAGGGGCTACGAGCAGTACTTC,CASSLPSGRGYEQYF
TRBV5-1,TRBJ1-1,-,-,TGCGCCAGCAGCTTTGAGGGTAACACTGAAGCTTTCTTT,CASSFEGNTEAFF
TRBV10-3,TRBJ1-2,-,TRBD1,TGTGCCATCAGTGGAACCGACAGGGACCGTTCCGGCTACACCTTC,CAISGTDRDRSGYTF
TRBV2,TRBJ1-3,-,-,TGTGCCAGCAGTGAGAGGGTAGGGGGTTCTGGAAACACCATATATTTT,CASSERVGGSGNTIYF
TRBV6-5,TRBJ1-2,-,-,TGTGCCAGCAGTTTAGGGGTTAACTATGGCTACACCTTC,CASSLGVNYGYTF
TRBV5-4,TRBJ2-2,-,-,TGTGCCAGCAGCTTGGGCACAATTAACACCGGGGAGCTGTTTTTT,CASSLGTINTGELFF
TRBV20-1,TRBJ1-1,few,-,TGCAGTGCTAGATATGACAGAGAAGCTTTCTTT,CSARYDREAFF
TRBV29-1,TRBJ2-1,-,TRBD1,TGCAGCGTGTTACAGGGGTCCTCTAACAATGAGCAGTTCTTC,CSVLQGSSNNEQFF
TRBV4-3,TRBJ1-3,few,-,TGCGCCAGCAGCCAAGATTGGGCTCCCGGAAACACCATATATTTT,CASSQDWAPGNTIYF
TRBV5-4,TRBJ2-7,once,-,TGTGCCAGCAGTTATACAGGGTCCTACGAGCAGTACTTC,CASSYTGSYEQYF
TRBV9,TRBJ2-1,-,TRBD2,TGTGCCAGCAGCGGTCCCGGGACTAGATCGGTCTATGAGCAGTTCTTC,CASSGPGTRSVYEQFF
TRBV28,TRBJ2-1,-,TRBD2,TGTGCCAGCAGCTCCCTCGGACTAGCGGGTTACAATGAGCAGTTCTTC,CASSSLGLAGYNEQFF
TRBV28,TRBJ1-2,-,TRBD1,TGTGCCAGCAGTTCGGGACAGGGGAGGGCCTATGGCTACACCTTC,CASSSGQGRAYGYTF
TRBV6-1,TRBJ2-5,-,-,TGTGCCAGCGTCAGGGCGAACCAAGAGACCCAGTACTTC,CASVRANQETQYF
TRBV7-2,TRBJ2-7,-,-,TGTGCCAGCAGCTCCTCTAGACTCTCCTACGAGCAGTACTTC,CASSSSRLSYEQYF
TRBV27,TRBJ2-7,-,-,TGTGCCAGCAGGCCAATTTGGGGGCGCCTGGACGAGCAGTACTTC,CASRPIWGRLDEQYF
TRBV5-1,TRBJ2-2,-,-,TGCGCCAGCAGCTTGACCCAGGGCAACACCGGGGAGCTGTTTTTT,CASSLTQGNTGELFF
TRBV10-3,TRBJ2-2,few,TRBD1,TGTGCCATCGGGACAGAGATCACCGGGGAGCTGTTTTTT,CAIGTEITGELFF